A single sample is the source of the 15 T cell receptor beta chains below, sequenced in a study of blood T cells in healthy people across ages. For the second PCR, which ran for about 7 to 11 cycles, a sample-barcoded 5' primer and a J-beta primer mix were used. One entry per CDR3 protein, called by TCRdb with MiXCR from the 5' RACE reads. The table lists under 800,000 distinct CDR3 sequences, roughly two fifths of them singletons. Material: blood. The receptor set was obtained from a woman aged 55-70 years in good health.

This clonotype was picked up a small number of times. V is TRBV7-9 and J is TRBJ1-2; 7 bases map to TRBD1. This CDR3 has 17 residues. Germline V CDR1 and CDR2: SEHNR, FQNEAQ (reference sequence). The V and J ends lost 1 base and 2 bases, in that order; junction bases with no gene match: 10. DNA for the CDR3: TGTGCCAGCAGCTTAGGGGCCGGGACAGTCTTCAACTATGGCTACACCTTC. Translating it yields CASSLGAGTVFNYGYTF.

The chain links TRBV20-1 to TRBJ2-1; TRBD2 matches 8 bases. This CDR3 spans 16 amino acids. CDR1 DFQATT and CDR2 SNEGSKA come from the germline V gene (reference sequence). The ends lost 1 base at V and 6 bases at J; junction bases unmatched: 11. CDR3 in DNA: TGCAGTGCTAGAGGTTCTGCGGCGGGGGGTTCCAATGAGCAGTTCTTC. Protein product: CSARGSAAGGSNEQFF.

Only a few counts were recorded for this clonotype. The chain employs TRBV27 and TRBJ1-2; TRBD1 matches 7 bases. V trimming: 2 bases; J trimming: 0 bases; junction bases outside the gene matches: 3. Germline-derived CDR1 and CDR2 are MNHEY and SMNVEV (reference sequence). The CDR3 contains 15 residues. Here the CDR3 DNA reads TGTGCCAGCAGTTTAGCTGGACAGGCTAACTATGGCTACACCTTC. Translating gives CASSLAGQANYGYTF.

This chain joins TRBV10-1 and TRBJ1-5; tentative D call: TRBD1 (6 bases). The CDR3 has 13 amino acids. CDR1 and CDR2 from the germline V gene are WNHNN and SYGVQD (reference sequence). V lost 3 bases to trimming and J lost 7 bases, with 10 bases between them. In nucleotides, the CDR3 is TGCGCCAGCAGTGAAAAGGGGGAACAGCCCCAGCATTTT. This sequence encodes CASSEKGEQPQHF.

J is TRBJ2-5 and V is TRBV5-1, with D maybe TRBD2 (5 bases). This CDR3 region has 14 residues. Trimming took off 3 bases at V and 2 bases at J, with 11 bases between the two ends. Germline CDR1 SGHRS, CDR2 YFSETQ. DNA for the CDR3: TGCGCCAGCAGCTCTGGACTGGAACAAGAGACCCAGTACTTC. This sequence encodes CASSSGLEQETQYF.

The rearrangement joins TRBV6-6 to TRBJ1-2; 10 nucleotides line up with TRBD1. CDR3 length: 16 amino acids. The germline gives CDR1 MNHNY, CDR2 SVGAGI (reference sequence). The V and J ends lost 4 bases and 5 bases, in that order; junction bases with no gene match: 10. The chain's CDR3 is CASSSTSGTGVYGYTF. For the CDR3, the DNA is TGTGCCAGCAGTTCAACCTCCGGGACAGGGGTATATGGCTACACCTTC.

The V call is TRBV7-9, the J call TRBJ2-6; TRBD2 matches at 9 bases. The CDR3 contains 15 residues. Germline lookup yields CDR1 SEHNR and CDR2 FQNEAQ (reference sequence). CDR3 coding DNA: TGTGCTACGGGACGAGCGGGAGGAGGGGCCAACGTCCTGACTTTC. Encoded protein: CATGRAGGGANVLTF.

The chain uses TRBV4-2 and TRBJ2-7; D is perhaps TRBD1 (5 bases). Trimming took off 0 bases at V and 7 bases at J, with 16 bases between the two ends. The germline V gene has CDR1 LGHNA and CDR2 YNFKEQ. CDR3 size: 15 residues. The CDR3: CASSQDEQGFDEQYF. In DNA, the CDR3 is TGTGCCAGCAGCCAAGATGAGCAGGGTTTTGATGAGCAGTACTTC.

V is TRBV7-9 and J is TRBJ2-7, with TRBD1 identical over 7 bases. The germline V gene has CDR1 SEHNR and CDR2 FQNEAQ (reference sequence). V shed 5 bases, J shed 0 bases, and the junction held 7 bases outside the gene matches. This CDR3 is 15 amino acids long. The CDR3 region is CASSASRGSSYEQYF. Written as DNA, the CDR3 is TGTGCCAGCAGCGCCTCCAGGGGGAGCTCCTACGAGCAGTACTTC.

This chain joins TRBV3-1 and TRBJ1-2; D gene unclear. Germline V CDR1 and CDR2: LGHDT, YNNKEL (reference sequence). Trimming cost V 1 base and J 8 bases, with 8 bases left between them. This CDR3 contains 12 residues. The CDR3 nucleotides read TGTGCCAGCAGCCAAGTGGACGGCGGCTACACCTTC. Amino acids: CASSQVDGGYTF. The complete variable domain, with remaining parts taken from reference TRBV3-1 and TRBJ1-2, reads DTAVSQTPKYLVTQMGNDKSIKCEQNLGHDTMYWYKQDSKKFLKIMFSYNNKELIINETVPNRFSPKSPDKAHLNLHINSLELGDSAVYFCASSQVDGGYTFGSGTRLTVV.

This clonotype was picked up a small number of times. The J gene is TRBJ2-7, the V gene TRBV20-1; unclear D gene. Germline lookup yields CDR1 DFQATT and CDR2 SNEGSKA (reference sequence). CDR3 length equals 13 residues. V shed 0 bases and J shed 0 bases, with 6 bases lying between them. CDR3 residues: CSARERRSYEQYF. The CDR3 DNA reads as TGCAGTGCTAGAGAGCGGCGCTCCTACGAGCAGTACTTC.

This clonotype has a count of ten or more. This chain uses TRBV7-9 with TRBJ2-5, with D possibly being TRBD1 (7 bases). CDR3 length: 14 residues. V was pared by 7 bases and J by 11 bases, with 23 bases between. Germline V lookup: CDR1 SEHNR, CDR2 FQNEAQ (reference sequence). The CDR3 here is CASNNPRQGEEQYF. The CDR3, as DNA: TGTGCCAGCAACAATCCGCGGCAGGGGGAGGAGCAGTACTTC.

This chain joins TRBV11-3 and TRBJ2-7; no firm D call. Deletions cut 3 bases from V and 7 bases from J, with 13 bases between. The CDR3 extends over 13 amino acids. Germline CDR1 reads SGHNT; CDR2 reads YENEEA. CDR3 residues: CASSLTEYNEQYF. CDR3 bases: TGTGCCAGCAGCTTGACCGAGTACAATGAGCAGTACTTC.

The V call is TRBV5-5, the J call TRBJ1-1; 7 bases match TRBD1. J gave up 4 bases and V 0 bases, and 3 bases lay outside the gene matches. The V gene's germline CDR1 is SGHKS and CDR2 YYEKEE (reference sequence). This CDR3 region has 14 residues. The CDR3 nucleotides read TGTGCCAGCAGCTTGGATGCAGGGGGCACTGAAGCTTTCTTT. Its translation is CASSLDAGGTEAFF.

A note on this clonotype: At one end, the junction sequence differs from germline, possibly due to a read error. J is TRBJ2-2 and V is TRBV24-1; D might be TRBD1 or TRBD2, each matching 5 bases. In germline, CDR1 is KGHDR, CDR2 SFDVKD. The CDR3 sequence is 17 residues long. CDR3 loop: CATSGKEGSANTGELFF. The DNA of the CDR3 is TGTGCCACCAGTGGTAAAGAGGGGTCCGCGAACACCGGGGAACTGTTTTTT.